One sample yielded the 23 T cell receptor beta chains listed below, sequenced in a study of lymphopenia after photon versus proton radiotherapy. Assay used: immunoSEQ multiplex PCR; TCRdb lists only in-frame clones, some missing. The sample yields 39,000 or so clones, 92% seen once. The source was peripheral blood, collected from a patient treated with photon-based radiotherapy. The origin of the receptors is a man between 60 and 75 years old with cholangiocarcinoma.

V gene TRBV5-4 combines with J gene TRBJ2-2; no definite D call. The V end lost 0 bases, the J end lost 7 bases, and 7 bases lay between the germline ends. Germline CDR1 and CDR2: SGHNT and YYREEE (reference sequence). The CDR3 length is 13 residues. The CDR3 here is CASSLGPGGELFF. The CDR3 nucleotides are TGTGCCAGCAGCTTGGGCCCAGGCGGGGAGCTGTTTTTT. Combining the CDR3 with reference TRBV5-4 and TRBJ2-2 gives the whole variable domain ETGVTQSPTHLIKTRGQQVTLRCSSQSGHNTVSWYQQALGQGPQFIFQYYREEENGRGNFPPRFSGLQFPNYSSELNVNALELDDSALYLCASSLGPGGELFFGEGSRLTVL.

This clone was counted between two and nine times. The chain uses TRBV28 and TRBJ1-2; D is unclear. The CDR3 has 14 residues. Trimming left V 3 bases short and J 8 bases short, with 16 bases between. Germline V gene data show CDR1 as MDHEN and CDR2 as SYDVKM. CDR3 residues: CASSFLSPRRGYTF. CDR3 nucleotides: TGTGCCAGCAGTTTTCTATCTCCCAGGAGGGGCTACACCTTC.

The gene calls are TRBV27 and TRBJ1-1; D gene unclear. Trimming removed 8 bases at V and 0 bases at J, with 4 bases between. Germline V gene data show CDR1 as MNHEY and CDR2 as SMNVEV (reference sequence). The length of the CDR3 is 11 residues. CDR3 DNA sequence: TGTGCCAGCGGAATGAACACTGAAGCTTTCTTT. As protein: CASGMNTEAFF.

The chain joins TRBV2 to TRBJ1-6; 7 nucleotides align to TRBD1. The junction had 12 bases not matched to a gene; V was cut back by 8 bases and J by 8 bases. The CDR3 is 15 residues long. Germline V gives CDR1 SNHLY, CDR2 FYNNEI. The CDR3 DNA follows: TGTGCCAGCCTGCGAGGGGGCGGTTTTGATTCACCCCTCCACTTT. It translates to CASLRGGGFDSPLHF.

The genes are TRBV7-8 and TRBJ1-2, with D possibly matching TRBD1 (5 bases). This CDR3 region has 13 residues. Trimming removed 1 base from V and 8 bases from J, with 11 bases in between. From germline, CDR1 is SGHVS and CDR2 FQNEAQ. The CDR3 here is CASSLGGPVGYTF. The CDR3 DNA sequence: TGTGCCAGCAGCTTAGGGGGCCCCGTAGGCTACACCTTC.

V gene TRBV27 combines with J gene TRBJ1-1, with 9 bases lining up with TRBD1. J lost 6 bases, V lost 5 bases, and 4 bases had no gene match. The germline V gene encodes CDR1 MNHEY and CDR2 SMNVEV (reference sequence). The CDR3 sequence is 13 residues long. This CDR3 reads CASSIRDRAEAFF. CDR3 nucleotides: TGTGCCAGCAGTATCCGGGACAGGGCTGAAGCTTTCTTT.

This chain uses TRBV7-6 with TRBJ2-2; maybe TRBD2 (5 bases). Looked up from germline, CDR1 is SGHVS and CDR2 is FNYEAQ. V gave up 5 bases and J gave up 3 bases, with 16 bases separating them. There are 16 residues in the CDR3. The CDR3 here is CASSQSTAGDTGELFF. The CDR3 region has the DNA TGTGCCAGCAGCCAATCTACGGCCGGGGACACCGGGGAGCTGTTTTTT.

CDR3 sequence (DNA): TGTGCCAGCTCGCGTTCCACCGGGACAGGGAGCTACGAGCAGTACTTC. Its protein is CASSRSTGTGSYEQYF. This rearrangement joins TRBV18 to TRBJ2-7; 9 nucleotides line up with TRBD1. The CDR3 is made up of 16 amino acids. V lost 6 bases to trimming and J lost 3 bases; unmatched junction nucleotides: 12. Germline assignment: CDR1 KGHSH and CDR2 LQKENI. The full variable domain, completed using reference TRBV18 and TRBJ2-7, is NAGVMQNPRHLVRRRGQEARLRCSPMKGHSHVYWYRQLPEEGLKFMVYLQKENIIDESGMPKERFSAEFPKEGPSILRIQQVVRGDSAAYFCASSRSTGTGSYEQYFGPGTRLTVT.

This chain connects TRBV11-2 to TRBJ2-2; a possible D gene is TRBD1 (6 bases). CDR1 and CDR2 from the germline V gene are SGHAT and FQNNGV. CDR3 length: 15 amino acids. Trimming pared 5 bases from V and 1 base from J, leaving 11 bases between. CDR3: CASSLQGLNTGELFF. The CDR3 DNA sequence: TGTGCCAGCAGCCTACAGGGATTGAACACCGGGGAGCTGTTTTTT.

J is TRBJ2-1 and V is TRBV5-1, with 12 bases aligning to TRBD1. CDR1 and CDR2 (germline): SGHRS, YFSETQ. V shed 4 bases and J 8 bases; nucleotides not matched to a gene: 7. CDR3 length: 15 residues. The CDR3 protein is CASSLGGTGGHEQFF. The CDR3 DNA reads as TGCGCCAGCAGCCTAGGTGGGACAGGGGGCCATGAGCAGTTCTTC.

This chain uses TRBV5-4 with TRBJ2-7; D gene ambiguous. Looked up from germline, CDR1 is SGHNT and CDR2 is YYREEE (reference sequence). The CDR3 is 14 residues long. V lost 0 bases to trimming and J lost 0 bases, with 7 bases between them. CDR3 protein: CASSLDESSYEQYF. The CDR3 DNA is TGTGCCAGCAGCTTGGACGAGAGCTCCTACGAGCAGTACTTC.

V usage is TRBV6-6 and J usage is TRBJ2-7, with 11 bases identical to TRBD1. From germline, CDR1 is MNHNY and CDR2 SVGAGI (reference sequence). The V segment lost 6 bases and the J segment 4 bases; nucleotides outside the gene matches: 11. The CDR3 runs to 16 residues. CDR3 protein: CASSLSRDRGDYEQYF. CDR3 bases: TGTGCCAGCAGCTTATCCAGGGACAGGGGGGATTACGAGCAGTACTTC.

The CDR3 DNA follows: TGTGCCAGCATCCCACACCTCGGACAGCGGGAAGCTTTCTTT. It specifies CASIPHLGQREAFF. The chain combines TRBV28 with TRBJ1-1; tentatively, D is TRBD1 (6 bases). The CDR3 is made up of 14 amino acids. Germline loops: CDR1 MDHEN, CDR2 SYDVKM. Trimming removed 7 bases at V and 8 bases at J, with 20 bases between.

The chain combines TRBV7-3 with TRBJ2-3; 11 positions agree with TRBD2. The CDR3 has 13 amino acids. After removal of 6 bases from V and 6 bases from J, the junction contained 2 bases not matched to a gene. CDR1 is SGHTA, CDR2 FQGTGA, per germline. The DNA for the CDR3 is TGTGCCAGCAGTCCTAGCGGGGGGGATACGCAGTATTTT. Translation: CASSPSGGDTQYF.

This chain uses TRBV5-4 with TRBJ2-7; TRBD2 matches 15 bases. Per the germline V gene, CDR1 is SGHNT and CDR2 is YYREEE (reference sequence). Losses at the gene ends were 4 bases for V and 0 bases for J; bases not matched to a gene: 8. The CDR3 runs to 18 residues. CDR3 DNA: TGTGCCAGCAGCGGCGGGACTAGCGGGAGGACCGGCTCCTACGAGCAGTACTTC. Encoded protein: CASSGGTSGRTGSYEQYF.

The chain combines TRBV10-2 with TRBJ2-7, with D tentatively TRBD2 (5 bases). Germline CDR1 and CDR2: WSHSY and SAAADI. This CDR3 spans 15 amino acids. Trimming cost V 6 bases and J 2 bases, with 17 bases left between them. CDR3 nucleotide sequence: TGCGCCAGCAGGTCGGGGAACTCCCTTGCCTACGAGCAGTACTTC. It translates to CASRSGNSLAYEQYF.

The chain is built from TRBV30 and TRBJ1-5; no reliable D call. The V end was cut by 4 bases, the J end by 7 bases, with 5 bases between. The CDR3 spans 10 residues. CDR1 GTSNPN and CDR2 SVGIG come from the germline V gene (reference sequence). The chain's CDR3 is CAWTSQPQHF. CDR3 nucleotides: TGTGCCTGGACGTCCCAGCCCCAGCATTTT.

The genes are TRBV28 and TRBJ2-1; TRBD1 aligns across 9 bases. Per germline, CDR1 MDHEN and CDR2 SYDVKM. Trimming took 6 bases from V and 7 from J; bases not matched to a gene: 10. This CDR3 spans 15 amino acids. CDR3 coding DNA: TGTGCCAGCAGCACGACAGGGGGAGGAACGAATGAGCAGTTCTTC. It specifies CASSTTGGGTNEQFF.

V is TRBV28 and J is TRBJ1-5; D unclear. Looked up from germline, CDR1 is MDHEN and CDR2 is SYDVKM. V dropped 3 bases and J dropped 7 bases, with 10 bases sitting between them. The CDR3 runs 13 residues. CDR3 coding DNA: TGTGCCAGCAGTTTCGGCCCTACCCAGCCCCAGCATTTT. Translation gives CASSFGPTQPQHF.

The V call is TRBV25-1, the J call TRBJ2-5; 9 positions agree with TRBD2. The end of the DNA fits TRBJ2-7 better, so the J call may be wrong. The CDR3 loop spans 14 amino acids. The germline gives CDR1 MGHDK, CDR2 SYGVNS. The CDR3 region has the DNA TGTGCCAGCCGATCTAGCGGGACTATCTACGAGCAGTACTTC. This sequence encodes CASRSSGTIYEQYF.

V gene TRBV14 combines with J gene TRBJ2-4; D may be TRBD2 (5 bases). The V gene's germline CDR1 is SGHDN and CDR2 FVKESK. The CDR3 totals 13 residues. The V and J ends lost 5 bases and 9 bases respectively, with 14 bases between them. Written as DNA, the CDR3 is TGTGCCAGCAGCTCAAGTGTGGGGAGCATTCAGTACTTC. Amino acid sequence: CASSSSVGSIQYF.

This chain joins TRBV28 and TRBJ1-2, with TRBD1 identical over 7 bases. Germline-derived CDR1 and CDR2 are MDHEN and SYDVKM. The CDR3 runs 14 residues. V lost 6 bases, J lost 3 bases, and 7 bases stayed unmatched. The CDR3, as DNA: TGTGCCAGCAGGCCGACAGGGTCGGACTATGGCTACACCTTC. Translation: CASRPTGSDYGYTF.

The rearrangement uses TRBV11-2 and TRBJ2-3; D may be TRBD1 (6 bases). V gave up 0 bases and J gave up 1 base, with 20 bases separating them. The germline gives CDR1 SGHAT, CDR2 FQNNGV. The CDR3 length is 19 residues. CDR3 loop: CASSLDLWGLGLGTDTQYF. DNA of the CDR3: TGTGCCAGCAGCTTAGATCTGTGGGGGCTTGGCCTTGGCACAGATACGCAGTATTTT. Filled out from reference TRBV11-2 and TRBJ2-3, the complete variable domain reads EAGVAQSPRYKIIEKRQSVAFWCNPISGHATLYWYQQILGQGPKLLIQFQNNGVVDDSQLPKDRFSAERLKGVDSTLKIQPAKLEDSAVYLCASSLDLWGLGLGTDTQYFGPGTRLTVL.